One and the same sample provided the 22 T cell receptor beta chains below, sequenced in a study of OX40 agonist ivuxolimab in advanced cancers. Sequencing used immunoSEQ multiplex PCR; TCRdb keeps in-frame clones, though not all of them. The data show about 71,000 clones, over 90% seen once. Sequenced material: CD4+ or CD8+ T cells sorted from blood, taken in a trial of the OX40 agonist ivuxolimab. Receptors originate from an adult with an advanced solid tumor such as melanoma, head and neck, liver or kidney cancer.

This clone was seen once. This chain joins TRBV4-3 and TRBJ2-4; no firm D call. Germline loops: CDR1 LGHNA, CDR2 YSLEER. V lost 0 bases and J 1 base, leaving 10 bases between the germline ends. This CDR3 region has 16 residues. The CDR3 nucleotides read TGCGCCAGCAGCCAAGAAGCCTCCCCGGCCAAAAACATTCAGTACTTC. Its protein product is CASSQEASPAKNIQYF.

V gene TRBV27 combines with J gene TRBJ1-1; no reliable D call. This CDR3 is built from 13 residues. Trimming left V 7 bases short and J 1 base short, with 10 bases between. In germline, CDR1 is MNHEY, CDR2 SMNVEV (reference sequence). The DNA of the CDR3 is TGTGCCAGCACCCTTTCTCCGAACACTGAAGCTTTCTTT. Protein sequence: CASTLSPNTEAFF.

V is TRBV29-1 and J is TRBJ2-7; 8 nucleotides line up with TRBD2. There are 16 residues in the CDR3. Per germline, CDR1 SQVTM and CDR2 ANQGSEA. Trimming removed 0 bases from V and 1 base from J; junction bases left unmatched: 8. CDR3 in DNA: TGCAGCGTTGAAGAGGACGGAGGCGGGAGGTCCTACGAGCAGTACTTC. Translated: CSVEEDGGGRSYEQYF.

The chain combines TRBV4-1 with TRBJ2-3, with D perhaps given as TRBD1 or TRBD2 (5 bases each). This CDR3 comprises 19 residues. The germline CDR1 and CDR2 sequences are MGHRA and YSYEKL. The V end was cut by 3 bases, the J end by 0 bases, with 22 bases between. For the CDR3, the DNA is TGCGCCAGCAGCCACCCTGATAGACCCGGGACCTCTAGCACAGATACGCAGTATTTT. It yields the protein CASSHPDRPGTSSTDTQYF.

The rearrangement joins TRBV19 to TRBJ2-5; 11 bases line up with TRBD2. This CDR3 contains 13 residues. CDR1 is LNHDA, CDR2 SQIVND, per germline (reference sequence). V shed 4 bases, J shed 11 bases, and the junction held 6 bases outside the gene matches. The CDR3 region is CASSRGLAAHQYF. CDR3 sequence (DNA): TGTGCCAGTAGTAGGGGACTAGCGGCCCATCAGTACTTC.

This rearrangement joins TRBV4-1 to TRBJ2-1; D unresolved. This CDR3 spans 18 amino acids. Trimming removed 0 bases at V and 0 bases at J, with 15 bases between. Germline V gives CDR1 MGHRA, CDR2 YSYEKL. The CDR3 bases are TGCGCCAGCAGCCAAGATCTCGTGACTCCGAGCTCCTACAATGAGCAGTTCTTC. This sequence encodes CASSQDLVTPSSYNEQFF.

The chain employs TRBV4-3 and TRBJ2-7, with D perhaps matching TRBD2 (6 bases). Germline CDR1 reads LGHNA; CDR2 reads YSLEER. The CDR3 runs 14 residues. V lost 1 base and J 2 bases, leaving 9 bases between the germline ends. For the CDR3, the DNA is TGCGCCAGCAGCCAAGCGGGAGTGGCCTACGAGCAGTACTTC. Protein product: CASSQAGVAYEQYF.

The CDR3 is CSVEVSFLQGEKLFF. CDR3 coding DNA: TGCAGCGTTGAGGTCAGCTTCCTTCAGGGTGAAAAACTGTTTTTT. This chain links TRBV29-1 with TRBJ1-4, with D tentatively TRBD1 (5 bases). Germline V gene lookup returns CDR1 SQVTM and CDR2 ANQGSEA. The germline V and J ends were trimmed by 3 bases and 7 bases, with 18 bases remaining between them. The CDR3 is 15 amino acids.

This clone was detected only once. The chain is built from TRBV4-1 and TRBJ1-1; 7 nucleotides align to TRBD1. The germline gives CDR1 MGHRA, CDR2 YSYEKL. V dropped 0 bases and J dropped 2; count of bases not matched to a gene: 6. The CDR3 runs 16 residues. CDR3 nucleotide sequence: TGCGCCAGCAGCCAAGAAGTTGGGACAGCAAACACTGAAGCTTTCTTT. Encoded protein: CASSQEVGTANTEAFF.

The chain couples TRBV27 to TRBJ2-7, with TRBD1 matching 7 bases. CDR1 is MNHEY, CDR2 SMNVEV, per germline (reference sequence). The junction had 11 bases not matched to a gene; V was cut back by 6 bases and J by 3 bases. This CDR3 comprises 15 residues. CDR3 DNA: TGTGCCAGCAGGTCAGGGGACAGCATATTCTACGAGCAGTACTTC. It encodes CASRSGDSIFYEQYF.

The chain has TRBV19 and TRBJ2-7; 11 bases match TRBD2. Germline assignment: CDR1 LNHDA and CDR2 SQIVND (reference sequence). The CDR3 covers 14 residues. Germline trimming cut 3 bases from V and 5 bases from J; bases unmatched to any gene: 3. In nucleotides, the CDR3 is TGTGCCAGTAGTATGGCTAGCGGGAGGCACGAGCAGTACTTC. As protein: CASSMASGRHEQYF.

CDR3 DNA sequence: TGTGCCAGCAGCAGAGACAGGGGGCGCCCCGACGAGCAGTACTTC. The encoded protein is CASSRDRGRPDEQYF. The chain uses TRBV5-5 and TRBJ2-7, with 10 bases that match TRBD1. Germline-derived CDR1 and CDR2 are SGHKS and YYEKEE (reference sequence). The CDR3 loop spans 15 amino acids. V lost 4 bases to trimming and J lost 5 bases; unmatched junction nucleotides: 9.

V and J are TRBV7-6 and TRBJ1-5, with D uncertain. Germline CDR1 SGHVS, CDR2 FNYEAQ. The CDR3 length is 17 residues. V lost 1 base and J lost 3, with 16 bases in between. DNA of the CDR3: TGTGCCAGCAGCTTAGAGGGCCCCCAGGCTCTCAATCAGCCCCAGCATTTT. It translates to CASSLEGPQALNQPQHF.

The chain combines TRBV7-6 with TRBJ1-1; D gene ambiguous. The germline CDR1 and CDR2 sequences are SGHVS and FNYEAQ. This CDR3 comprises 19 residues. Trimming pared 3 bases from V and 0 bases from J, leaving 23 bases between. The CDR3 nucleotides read TGTGCCAGCAGCTTCATCGTTGGTGGGGAGTATAACTTGAACACTGAAGCTTTCTTT. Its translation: CASSFIVGGEYNLNTEAFF.

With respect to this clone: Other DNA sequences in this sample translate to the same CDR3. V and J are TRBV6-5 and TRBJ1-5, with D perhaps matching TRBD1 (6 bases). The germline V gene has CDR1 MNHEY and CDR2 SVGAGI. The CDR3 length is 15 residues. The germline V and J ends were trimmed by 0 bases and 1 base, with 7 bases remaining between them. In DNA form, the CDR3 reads TGTGCCAGCAGTTACTCGGGGGCGAGCAATCAGCCCCAGCATTTT. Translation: CASSYSGASNQPQHF.

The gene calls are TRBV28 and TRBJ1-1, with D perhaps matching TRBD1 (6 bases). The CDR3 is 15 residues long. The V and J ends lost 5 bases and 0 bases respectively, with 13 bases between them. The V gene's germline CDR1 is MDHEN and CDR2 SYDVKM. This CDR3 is CASSKSGHLNTEAFF. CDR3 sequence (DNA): TGTGCCAGCAGTAAGTCGGGACATCTGAACACTGAAGCTTTCTTT.

The CDR3 bases are TGTGCCAGCAGCCAAGTACCCGGCTACGAGCAGTACTTC. This encodes CASSQVPGYEQYF. The V call is TRBV14, the J call TRBJ2-7, with unresolved D. The ends were cut back, 1 base at V and 3 bases at J, with 7 bases in the middle. The V gene's germline CDR1 is SGHDN and CDR2 FVKESK. The CDR3 spans 13 residues.

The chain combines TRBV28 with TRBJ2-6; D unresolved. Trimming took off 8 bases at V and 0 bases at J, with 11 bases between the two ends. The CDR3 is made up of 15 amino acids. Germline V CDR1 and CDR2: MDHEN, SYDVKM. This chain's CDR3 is CASAGGYSGANVLTF. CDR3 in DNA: TGTGCCAGCGCAGGCGGTTACTCTGGGGCCAACGTCCTGACTTTC.

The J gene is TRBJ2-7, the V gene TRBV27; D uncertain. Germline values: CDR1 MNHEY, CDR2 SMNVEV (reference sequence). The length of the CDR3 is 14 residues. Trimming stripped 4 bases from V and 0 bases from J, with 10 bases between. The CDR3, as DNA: TGTGCCAGCAGTTCGACGATCTCCTCCTACGAGCAGTACTTC. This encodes CASSSTISSYEQYF.

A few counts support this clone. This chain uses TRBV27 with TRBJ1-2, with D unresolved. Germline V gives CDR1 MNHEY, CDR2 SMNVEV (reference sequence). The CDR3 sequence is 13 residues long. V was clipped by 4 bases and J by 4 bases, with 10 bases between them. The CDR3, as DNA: TGTGCCAGCAGTTATTCGACGGCCTATGGCTACACCTTC. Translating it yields CASSYSTAYGYTF.

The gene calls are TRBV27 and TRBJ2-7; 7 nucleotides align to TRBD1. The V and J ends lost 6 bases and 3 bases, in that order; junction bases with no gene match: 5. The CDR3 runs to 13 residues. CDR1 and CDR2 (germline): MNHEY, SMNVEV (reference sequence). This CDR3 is CASSYRGNYEQYF. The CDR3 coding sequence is TGTGCCAGCAGCTACAGGGGTAACTACGAGCAGTACTTC.

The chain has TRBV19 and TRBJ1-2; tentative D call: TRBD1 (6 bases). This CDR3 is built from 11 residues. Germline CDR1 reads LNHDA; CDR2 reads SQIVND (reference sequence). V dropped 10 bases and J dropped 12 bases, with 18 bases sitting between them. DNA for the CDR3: TGTGCCACTAGGGGGGAAGCGCGGGACACCTTC. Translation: CATRGEARDTF. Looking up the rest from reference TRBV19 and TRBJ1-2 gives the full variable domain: DGGITQSPKYLFRKEGQNVTLSCEQNLNHDAMYWYRQDPGQGLRLIYYSQIVNDFQKGDIAEGYSVSREKKESFPLTVTSAQKNPTAFYLCATRGEARDTFGSGTRLTVV.